This T cell receptor (beta chain) was sequenced during a study of monozygotic twins with inflammatory bowel disease. The CDR3 runs to 16 residues. CDR1 and CDR2 from the germline V gene are SEHNR and FQNEAQ (reference sequence). TCRdb reprocessed the 5' RACE reads, keeping one entry per CDR3 protein, no DNA. Its table lists about 300,000 distinct CDR3 sequences. General study points: Healthy twins shared more clonotypes with others than IBD patients, most markedly active ones.

As for this clonotype: Its antigen is not identified.

This chain uses TRBV7-9 with TRBJ2-7; TCRdb returns TRBD1, unconfirmable since there is no DNA. Material for sequencing was blood. The sequence was obtained from a human donor with ulcerative colitis or Crohn's disease, or a healthy co-twin of an affected twin (not recorded which). CDR3 amino acids: CASSLRSGVVQPEQYF.